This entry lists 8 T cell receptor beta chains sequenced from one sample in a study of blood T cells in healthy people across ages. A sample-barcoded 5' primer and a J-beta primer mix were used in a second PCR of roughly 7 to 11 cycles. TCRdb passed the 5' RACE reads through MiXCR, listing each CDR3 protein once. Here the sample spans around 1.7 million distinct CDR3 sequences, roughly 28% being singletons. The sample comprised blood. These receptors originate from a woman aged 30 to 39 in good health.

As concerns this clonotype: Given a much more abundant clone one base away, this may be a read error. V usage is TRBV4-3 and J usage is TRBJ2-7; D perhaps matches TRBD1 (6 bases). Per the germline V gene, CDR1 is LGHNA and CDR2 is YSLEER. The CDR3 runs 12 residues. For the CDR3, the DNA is TGCGCCTGCAGCCACGACAGGTACGAGCAGTACTTC. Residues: CACSHDRYEQYF.

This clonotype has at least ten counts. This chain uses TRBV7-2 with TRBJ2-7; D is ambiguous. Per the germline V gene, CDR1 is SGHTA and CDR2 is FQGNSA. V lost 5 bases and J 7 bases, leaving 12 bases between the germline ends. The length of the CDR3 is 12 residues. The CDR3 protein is CASSLQAEEQYF. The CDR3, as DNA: TGTGCCAGCAGCCTTCAGGCGGAGGAGCAGTACTTC. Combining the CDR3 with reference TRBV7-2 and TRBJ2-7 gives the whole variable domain GAGVSQSPSNKVTEKGKDVELRCDPISGHTALYWYRQSLGQGLEFLIYFQGNSAPDKSGLPSDRFSAERTGGSVSTLTIQRTQQEDSAVYLCASSLQAEEQYFGPGTRLTVT.

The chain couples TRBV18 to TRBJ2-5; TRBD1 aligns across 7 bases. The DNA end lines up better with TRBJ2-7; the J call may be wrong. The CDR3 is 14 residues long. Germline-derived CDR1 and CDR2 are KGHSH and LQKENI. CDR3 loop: CASSPLRTGYEQYF. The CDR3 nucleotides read TGTGCCAGCTCACCACTCCGGACAGGCTACGAGCAGTACTTC.

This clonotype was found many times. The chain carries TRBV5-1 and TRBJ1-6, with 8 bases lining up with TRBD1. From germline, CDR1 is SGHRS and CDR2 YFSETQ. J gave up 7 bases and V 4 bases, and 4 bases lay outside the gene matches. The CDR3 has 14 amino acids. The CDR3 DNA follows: TGCGCCAGCAGCCCCGGACAGGGAAATTCACCCCTCCACTTT. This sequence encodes CASSPGQGNSPLHF.

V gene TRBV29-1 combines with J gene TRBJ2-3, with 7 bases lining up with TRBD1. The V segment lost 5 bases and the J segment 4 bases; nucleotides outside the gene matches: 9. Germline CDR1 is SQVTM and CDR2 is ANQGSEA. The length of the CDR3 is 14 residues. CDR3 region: CSVNRDRAPDTQYF. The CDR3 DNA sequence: TGCAGCGTTAACCGAGACAGGGCTCCAGATACGCAGTATTTT.

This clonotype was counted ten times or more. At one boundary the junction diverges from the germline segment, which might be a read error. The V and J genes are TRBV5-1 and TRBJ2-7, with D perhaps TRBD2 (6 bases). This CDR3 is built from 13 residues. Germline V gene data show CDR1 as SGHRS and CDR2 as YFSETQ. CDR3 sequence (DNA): TGTGCCAGCAGTTCCCCAACGGGGGACGAGCAGTACTTC. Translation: CASSSPTGDEQYF.

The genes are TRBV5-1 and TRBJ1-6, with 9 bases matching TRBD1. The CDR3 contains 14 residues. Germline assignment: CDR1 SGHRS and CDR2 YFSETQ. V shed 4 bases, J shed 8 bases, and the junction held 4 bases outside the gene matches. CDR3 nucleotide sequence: TGCGCCAGCAGCCCCGGGACAGGGCATTCACCCCTCCACTTT. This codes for CASSPGTGHSPLHF.

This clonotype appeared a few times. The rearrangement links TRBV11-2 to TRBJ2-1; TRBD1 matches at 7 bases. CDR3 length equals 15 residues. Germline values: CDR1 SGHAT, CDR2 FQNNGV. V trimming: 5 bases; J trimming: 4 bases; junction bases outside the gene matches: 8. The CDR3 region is CASSPDRSNYNEQFF. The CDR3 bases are TGTGCCAGCAGCCCGGACAGGTCTAATTACAATGAGCAGTTCTTC.